A selection of T cell receptor beta chains follows, all from one sample in a study of blood T cells in healthy people across ages. One entry per CDR3 protein results from TCRdb running MiXCR on the 5' RACE reads. The sample yields around 2 million distinct CDR3 sequences, approximately 40% seen once. Sequencing input: blood. These receptors were obtained from a human donor in good health. Both conserved end residues are part of each CDR3. D genes are given only for firm matches. Size is stated for part of the rows, as once, few or many counts, or as a class when the clone is expanded.

J: TRBJ1-2
D: TRBD1
size: few
V: TRBV5-1
DNA: TGCGCCAGCACCCAAAGACAGGGGTATGGCTACACCTTC
CDR3: CASTQRQGYGYTF

J: TRBJ1-5
D: -
size: -
V: TRBV6-6
DNA: TGTGCCAGCAGTTACCGCTATAGCAATCAGCCCCAGCATTTT
CDR3: CASSYRYSNQPQHF

J: TRBJ2-2
D: TRBD1
size: -
V: TRBV6-5
DNA: TGTGCCAGCAGTTACGGAGACAGGGTGCGGTGGAACACCGGGGAGCTGTTTTTT
CDR3: CASSYGDRVRWNTGELFF

J: TRBJ2-3
D: TRBD2
size: -
V: TRBV10-3
DNA: TGTGCCATCAGTGAGCTCTGGACTAGCGGGGACACAGATACGCAGTATTTT
CDR3: CAISELWTSGDTDTQYF

J: TRBJ2-1
D: TRBD1
size: few
V: TRBV5-1
DNA: TGCGCCAGCAGCACGATTGACAGGGCTAAGTACAATGAGCAGTTCTTC
CDR3: CASSTIDRAKYNEQFF

J: TRBJ2-1
D: TRBD2
size: -
V: TRBV4-1
DNA: TGCGCCAGCAGCGAAGGACTAGCGGTGATCGAGCAGTTCTTC
CDR3: CASSEGLAVIEQFF

J: TRBJ1-4
D: TRBD1
size: -
V: TRBV6-5
DNA: TGTGCCAGCAGTTACAGGACAGGGGGTAATGAAAAACTGTTTTTT
CDR3: CASSYRTGGNEKLFF

J: TRBJ2-1
D: -
size: -
V: TRBV4-2
DNA: TGTGCCAGCAGCCAAGTGGCGCCTAGTGGGGTGAGCTCCTACAATGAGCGGTTCTTC
CDR3: CASSQVAPSGVSSYNERFF

J: TRBJ1-4
D: -
size: -
V: TRBV18
DNA: TGTGCCAGCTCACCGACCCTGCGGCAGGGGAGCGAAAAACTGTTTTTT
CDR3: CASSPTLRQGSEKLFF

J: TRBJ2-2
D: -
size: -
V: TRBV29-1
DNA: TGCAGCGTAGATGAGGGGACCGGGGAGCTGTTTTTT
CDR3: CSVDEGTGELFF

J: TRBJ2-7
D: -
size: -
V: TRBV6-2/TRBV6-3
DNA: TGTGCCAGCAGCCCTCAGGGGGGGACAGCCTCCTACGAGCAGTACTTC
CDR3: CASSPQGGTASYEQYF

J: TRBJ2-3
D: -
size: once
V: TRBV3-1
DNA: TGTGCCAGCAGCCAAGATTCTAACCGGGGCCCAGATACGCAGTATTTT
CDR3: CASSQDSNRGPDTQYF

J: TRBJ2-3
D: -
size: few
V: TRBV20-1
DNA: TGCAGTGGACGAGTTGACTACTCTCGAGATACGCAGTATTTT
CDR3: CSGRVDYSRDTQYF

J: TRBJ1-1
D: -
size: -
V: TRBV7-8
DNA: TGTGCCAGCAGCTTAGTTGGCTTCCCACCCCAACCTGAAGCTTTCTTT
CDR3: CASSLVGFPPQPEAFF

J: TRBJ2-3
D: -
size: few
V: TRBV6-4
DNA: TGTGCCAGCAGTGACACTCCGGGGCCGTGGAATACGCAGTATTTT
CDR3: CASSDTPGPWNTQYF

J: TRBJ1-1
D: TRBD1
size: -
V: TRBV7-9
DNA: TGTGCCAGCAGCACCAACAGGGGTTATAACACTGAAGCTTTCTTT
CDR3: CASSTNRGYNTEAFF

J: TRBJ2-3
D: -
size: few
V: TRBV7-8
DNA: TGTGCCAGCAGCAACGGGGCAGATACGCAGTATTTT
CDR3: CASSNGADTQYF

J: TRBJ2-1
D: -
size: -
V: TRBV3-1
DNA: TGTGCCAGCAGCCAAGGGGAGGTCCGGGGGAATGAGCAGTTCTTC
CDR3: CASSQGEVRGNEQFF

J: TRBJ2-7
D: TRBD1
size: -
V: TRBV20-1
DNA: TGCAGTGCTAGAGATCTTCTACAGGGGAACTCCTACGAGCAGTACTTC
CDR3: CSARDLLQGNSYEQYF

J: TRBJ2-7
D: -
size: -
V: TRBV12-3/TRBV12-4
DNA: TGTGCCAGCAGCCCTACAGGAGTAAGCGCCTACGTGCAGTACTTC
CDR3: CASSPTGVSAYVQYF

J: TRBJ2-3
D: TRBD2
size: -
V: TRBV5-1
DNA: TGCGCCAGCAGCTTGGGGGGACTAGGAGACACAGATACGCAGTATTTT
CDR3: CASSLGGLGDTDTQYF

J: TRBJ1-4
D: -
size: -
V: TRBV27
DNA: TGTGCCAGCAGTTTACAGAGTAATGAAAAACTGTTTTTT
CDR3: CASSLQSNEKLFF

J: TRBJ2-1
D: -
size: -
V: TRBV6-5
DNA: TGTGCCAGCAGTACCGGGGTGCTACTCTACAATGAGCAGTTCTTC
CDR3: CASSTGVLLYNEQFF

J: TRBJ2-3
D: TRBD1
size: many
V: TRBV5-1
DNA: TGCGCCAGCAGCTTGACAGGGGGGGATACGCAGTATTTT
CDR3: CASSLTGGDTQYF

J: TRBJ1-2
D: TRBD1
size: -
V: TRBV28
DNA: TGTGCCAGCAGTACCTTCCCTGACAGGGGAGGCTACACCTTC
CDR3: CASSTFPDRGGYTF

J: TRBJ2-1
D: TRBD1
size: once
V: TRBV27
DNA: TGTGCCAGCAGTCCCGGACAGGGGCCCTCGGGGGAGCAGTTCTTC
CDR3: CASSPGQGPSGEQFF